The present entry profiles one TCR beta chain with its context. This clone was observed a handful of times. What antigen it recognizes has not been identified. No qualities accompany the bases; no much larger clone lies one base away. The data stem from a study of cytomegalovirus exposure and HLA in healthy donors (dated by TCRdb to 2015 to 2018). For the study in its entirety: In an earlier analysis of under 600 of the donors, about 260 Gb of sequence data and 117 million unique TCR beta sequences from some 170 million T cells were reported. An early release that covered approximately 600 HLA-typed donors contained approximately 300 gigabases of sequencing data and some 87 million unique TCR sequences. Of the 398 genotyped donors, over 70% fell in the genetic ancestry cluster associated with self-reported Caucasian donors. The study was designed to test whether signatures of past pathogen exposure could be identified by cataloging public T cell receptors. The study profiled the T cell repertoires of hundreds of subjects by immunosequencing and related them to cytomegalovirus serostatus. Along with the roughly 700-subject first cohort, a separate validation cohort of over a hundred different subjects was used. To predict cytomegalovirus infection status, the study brought together high-throughput TCR immunosequencing, statistical association of individual TCRs with disease status, and machine learning. A later analysis re-examined previously published TCR beta repertoires from more than 650 donors and added high-resolution HLA genotyping to investigate patterns of TCR occurrence. In the later analysis, no new phenotypic data were used to find candidate immune exposures; instead, reliance was placed on TCR beta sequences and their occurrence across donors. An earlier analysis of several hundred of the donors applied high-throughput TCR beta sequencing to assess whether each TCR beta V gene segment acted as functional or pseudogenic. Donor age, sex, ethnicity and CMV serostatus were compiled alongside the repertoire data. Genome-wide SNP genotypes for about 65% of the roughly 700 donors were used in a later genetic analysis, which treated that subset as a discovery cohort. All discovery cohort repertoires had been generated using a single sequencing platform. Both class I and class II loci were covered by HLA typing, at four-digit resolution. The number of typed donors differed by locus: roughly 620-630 for A, B, C, DRB1 and DQB1; approximately 520 for DQA1; some 590 for DPA1; and about 450 for DPB1. Because of strong linkage in the cohort, four to six DR-DQ haplotypes were treated as single units for association and clustering. Across approximately 400 genotyped donors of the cohort, an average of about 240,000 unique TCR beta nucleotide sequences per donor were sequenced, and approximately 19% of those sequences were non-productive. Summary of the overall study and its limitations: A further reported finding was that TCR beta sequences accurately predicted the HLA-A and HLA-B alleles for most subjects in the first cohort. According to a later genetic analysis, donors in an Asian-associated ancestry cluster had fewer N-insertions in productive TCRs than the approximately 670-donor mean. In a later analysis, HLA-associated TCR beta chains were found to be more clonally expanded and to have lower generation probabilities than equally common non-associated chains. Across donors, most TCR sequences were observed very rarely, whereas some public TCRs were present in many individuals. Sequencing depth was assumed to be roughly uniform across donors in the presence/absence analyses, though that assumption may not hold. In vitro tests confirmed that a few of the cytomegalovirus-associated TCR beta chains recognize cytomegalovirus antigens. In both the original and validation cohorts, the classifier was reported to diagnose cytomegalovirus status with high specificity and sensitivity. Broadly in line with IMGT annotations, most TCR beta V segments showed up in productive rearrangements about 90% or about 30% of the time in an earlier analysis of a few hundred of the donors. The sequencing pipeline was judged likely to have produced a cluster of highly shared sequence variants as a technical artifact. The study listed over 150 TCR beta chains as associated with cytomegalovirus. Some IMGT-functional V segments, including TRBV6-2 and TRBV6-3, could not be distinguished by the 87-base-pair reads and were therefore excluded. Specific HLA alleles were associated with 15,000 to 20,000 TCR beta sequences at a false discovery rate of 0.05 in a later analysis. V-gene and J-gene trimming of TCR beta chains was associated with a missense DCLRE1C variant in a later genetic analysis, and the association was replicated in an independent cohort. In this cohort, only TCR beta chains were sequenced, and detectable features were limited by the absence of alpha or paired-chain data. Assigning TCR associations to individual alleles was difficult when HLA alleles, especially DR and DQ, strongly co-occurred. Linkage disequilibrium might explain the correlated functional status among segregating V segments, but an unknown experimental factor could not be ruled out. Because counts were too low, 15 to 20 rarely observed V segments, including chromosome 9 orphons, were left out of the earlier analysis of 500 to 750 of the donors. The authors suggested that the approach could potentially be extended to other disease states and immunological phenotypes. In a later analysis, several top co-occurrence clusters were reported to appear linked to parvovirus B19, influenza, CMV and Epstein-Barr virus. In a later analysis, most CMV-associated TCR beta chains were found to appear HLA-restricted, with HLA associations seemingly driven largely by CMV exposure. According to a later analysis, TCR association rates differed among HLA loci, with DRB1 alleles showing the most associated TCRs and HLA-C alleles showing the fewest. For the cohort, immune exposure information was limited to CMV serostatus. HLA typing was unavailable for some donors at each locus, so association tests used only the typed subset.

The cohort consisted of 666 healthy bone marrow donors. At the time of sampling, every cohort member was nominally healthy, though immune exposures that went unrecorded were likely present. The donor tested CMV seropositive and was one of the 289 seropositive cohort members. Each donor provided a peripheral blood sample, and peripheral blood mononuclear cells were used for TCR beta sequencing. Genomic DNA was extracted from the blood cell samples with the Qiagen DNeasy Blood Extraction Kit. The method was the immunoSEQ multiplex PCR assay. For the multiplex PCR, a mixture combining 60 forward primers for TCR Vbeta segments and 13 reverse primers for TCR Jbeta segments was used. Amplification of the CDR3 region of rearranged TCR beta genes was performed with a multiplex PCR assay on genomic DNA. The amplified TCR beta libraries were sequenced on the Illumina HiSeq System as 87-base-pair reads. The authors processed their data as follows. A later analysis counted about 80 million unique TCR beta chains across the 640 or so repertoires, and 9 million to 14 million of these chains were shared by at least two donors. Raw reads were error-corrected and collapsed into unique sequences with a nearest-neighbor algorithm that merged closely related sequences to remove PCR and sequencing errors. V, D and J gene segments were assigned by aligning CDR3 sequences to IMGT reference sequences. For a sequence to be retained, a match of at least six nucleotides to both a V gene segment and a J gene segment was required. Rearrangements were called productive when the CDR3 lacked stop codons and stayed in frame with V and J; all others were non-productive. Following IMGT convention, CDR3 was defined as the stretch from the second conserved V-encoded cysteine to the conserved J-encoded phenylalanine. Sequences without an unambiguous match to a single V gene segment were excluded from the earlier analysis of about 630 of the donors. An earlier analysis of 587 of the donors classified V segments as functional when productive rearrangements were above 56.7% and as segregating when the standard deviation between donors was above 5%. To diagnose cytomegalovirus status from the catalog of TCR beta chain sequences, a statistical classification framework was built. In a later analysis, V and J genes were assigned by comparing TCR nucleotide sequences against IMGT/GENE-DB human TR gene sequences. A later analysis assigned CDR3 sequences and most-parsimonious VDJ recombination scenarios with the TCRdist pipeline. In a later analysis, each TCR beta chain was defined by its CDR3 amino acid sequence together with its V-gene family, and reads lacking a unique V-gene family were excluded. As a way to deal with suspected cross-contamination and a sequencing artifact, a later analysis dropped 450 to 600 nucleotide sequences that were highly shared and had low generation probability. In a later analysis, a clonal expansion index for each public chain was calculated from normalized within-repertoire ranks of inferred template counts. Generation probabilities in a later analysis came from a VDJ recombination model fitted to out-of-frame rearrangements, and those results were checked against IGoR. In a later analysis, hypergeometric tests were used to score TCR-TCR, TCR-HLA and TCR-CMV co-occurrence, with a repertoire-size bias correction applied to TCR pairs. False discovery rates were estimated in a later analysis by permuting HLA or CMV assignments 20 times. In a later analysis, co-occurring TCRs were grouped using DBSCAN, with TCRdist sequence similarity added in when clustering inside HLA-allele-positive subsets. Repertoires with fewer than 30,000 or more than 120,000 public chains, plus five repertoires with anomalous nucleotide sharing, were excluded from co-occurrence clustering. The clones in this table, taken by TCRdb from immuneACCESS, are in-frame only. Not every clone is retained; where verified, under half of the shortfall comes from an unresolved V gene, and the cause of the rest is unknown. V, J and clone size were drawn from that table, and D and trimming were deduced from the DNA. The sample contains 150,000 to 200,000 clones, more than 65% of them found a single time. The ten top clones hold around 6% of the sample.

Relative to germline, V is missing 5 bases and J is missing 2 bases, with 7 bases of the junction outside any gene match. There are 16 amino acids in the CDR3, from cysteine to phenylalanine inclusive. Only the CDR3 part of the read is kept: 48 bases, read in frame from the first base. The germline V gene specifies SGHAT as CDR1 and FQNNGV as CDR2. The chain uses TRBV11-2 and TRBJ1-4; TRBD1 matches 8 bases in the middle. This receptor was taken from a woman aged 30 to 39 in good health and CMV-seropositive. Sequenced material: PBMCs. The CDR3 protein sequence reads: CASSPQDRATNEKLFF. The DNA sequence is given as TGTGCCAGCAGCCCACAGGACAGGGCCACTAATGAAAAACTGTTTTTT.